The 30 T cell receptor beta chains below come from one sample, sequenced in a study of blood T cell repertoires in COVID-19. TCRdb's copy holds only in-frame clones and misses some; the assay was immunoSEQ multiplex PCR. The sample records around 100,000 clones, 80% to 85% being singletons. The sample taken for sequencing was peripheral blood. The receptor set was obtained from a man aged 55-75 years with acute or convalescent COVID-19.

Here the CDR3 DNA reads TGCAGCGTTGTGCAGGGGGTAACCCCGATGAACACTGAAGCTTTCTTT. It is translated as CSVVQGVTPMNTEAFF. The rearrangement joins TRBV29-1 to TRBJ1-1; 7 nucleotides line up with TRBD1. This CDR3 contains 16 residues. The germline V gene encodes CDR1 SQVTM and CDR2 ANQGSEA. V shed 4 bases, J shed 0 bases, and the junction held 11 bases outside the gene matches. The variable domain in full, with the rest retrieved from reference TRBV29-1 and TRBJ1-1, is SAVISQKPSRDICQRGTSLTIQCQVDSQVTMMFWYRQQPGQSLTLIATANQGSEATYESGFVIDKFPISRPNLTFSTLTVSNMSPEDSSIYLCSVVQGVTPMNTEAFFGQGTRLTVV.

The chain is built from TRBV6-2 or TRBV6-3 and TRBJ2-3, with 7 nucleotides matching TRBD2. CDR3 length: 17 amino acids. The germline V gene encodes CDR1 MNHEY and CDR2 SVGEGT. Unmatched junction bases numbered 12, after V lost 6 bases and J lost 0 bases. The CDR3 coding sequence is TGTGCCAGCAGCCCTCTTGGAGCGGGGACTAGCACAGATACGCAGTATTTT. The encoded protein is CASSPLGAGTSTDTQYF.

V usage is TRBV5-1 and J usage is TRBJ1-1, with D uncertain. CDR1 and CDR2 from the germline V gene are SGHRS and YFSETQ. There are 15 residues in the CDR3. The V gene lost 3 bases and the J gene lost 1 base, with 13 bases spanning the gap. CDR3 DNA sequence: TGCGCCAGCAGCTCGGGGATACAGAGGAACACTGAAGCTTTCTTT. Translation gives CASSSGIQRNTEAFF.

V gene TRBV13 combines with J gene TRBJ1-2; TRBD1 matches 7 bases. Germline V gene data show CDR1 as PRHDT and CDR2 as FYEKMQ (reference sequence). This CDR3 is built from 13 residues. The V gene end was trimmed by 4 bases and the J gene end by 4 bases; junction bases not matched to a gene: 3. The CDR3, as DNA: TGTGCCAGCAGCTCCAACAGGGGCTATGGCTACACCTTC. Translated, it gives CASSSNRGYGYTF.

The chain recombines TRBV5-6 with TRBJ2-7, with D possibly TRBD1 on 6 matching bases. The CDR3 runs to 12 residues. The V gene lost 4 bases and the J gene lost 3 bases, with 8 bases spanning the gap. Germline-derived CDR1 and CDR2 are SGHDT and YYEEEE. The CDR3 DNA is TGTGCCAGCAGCCAACAGGGCTACGAGCAGTACTTC. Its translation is CASSQQGYEQYF.

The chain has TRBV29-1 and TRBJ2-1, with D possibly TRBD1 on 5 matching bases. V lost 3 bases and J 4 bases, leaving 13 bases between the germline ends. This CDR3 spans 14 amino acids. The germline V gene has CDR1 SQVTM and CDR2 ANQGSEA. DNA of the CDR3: TGCAGCGTTGAGTGGGGCGCTGGGTACAATGAGCAGTTCTTC. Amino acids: CSVEWGAGYNEQFF.

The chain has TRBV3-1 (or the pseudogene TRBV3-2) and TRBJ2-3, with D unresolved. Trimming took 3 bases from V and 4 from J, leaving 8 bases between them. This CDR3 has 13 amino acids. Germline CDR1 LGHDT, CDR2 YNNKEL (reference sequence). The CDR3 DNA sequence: TGTGCCAGCAGCCATCGAGCCGCAGATACGCAGTATTTT. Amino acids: CASSHRAADTQYF.

This chain's CDR3 is CASSSGTRNSPLHF. The DNA of the CDR3 is TGTGCCAGCAGCTCCGGGACACGTAATTCACCCCTCCACTTT. V usage is TRBV5-4 and J usage is TRBJ1-6; D is perhaps TRBD1 (6 bases). The ends were cut back, 3 bases at V and 6 bases at J, with 10 bases in the middle. CDR3 size: 14 residues. Looked up from germline, CDR1 is SGHNT and CDR2 is YYREEE (reference sequence).

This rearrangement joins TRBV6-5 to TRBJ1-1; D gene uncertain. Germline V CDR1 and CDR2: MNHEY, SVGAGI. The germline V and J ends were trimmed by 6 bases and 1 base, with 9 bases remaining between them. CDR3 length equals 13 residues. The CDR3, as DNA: TGTGCCAGCAGATCTGGCAGGAACACTGAAGCTTTCTTT. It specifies CASRSGRNTEAFF.

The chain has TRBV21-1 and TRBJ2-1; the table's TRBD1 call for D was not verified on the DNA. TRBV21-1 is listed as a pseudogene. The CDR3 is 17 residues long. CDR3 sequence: CASSKPSGHLSYNEQFF. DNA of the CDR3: TGTGCCAGCAGCAAACCCTCGGGACACCTTTCCTACAATGAGCAGTTCTTC.

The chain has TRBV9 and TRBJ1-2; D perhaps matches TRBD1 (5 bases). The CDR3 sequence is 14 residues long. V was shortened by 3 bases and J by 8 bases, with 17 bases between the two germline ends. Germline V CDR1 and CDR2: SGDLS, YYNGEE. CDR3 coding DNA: TGTGCCAGCAGCGCCTCCGGGGGGAGGGGAGGCTACACCTTC. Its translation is CASSASGGRGGYTF.

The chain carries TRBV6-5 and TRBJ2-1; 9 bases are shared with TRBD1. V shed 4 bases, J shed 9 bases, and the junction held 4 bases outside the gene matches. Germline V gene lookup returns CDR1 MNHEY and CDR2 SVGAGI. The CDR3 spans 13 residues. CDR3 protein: CASSFGTGREQFF. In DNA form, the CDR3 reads TGTGCCAGCAGTTTTGGGACAGGGCGTGAGCAGTTCTTC.

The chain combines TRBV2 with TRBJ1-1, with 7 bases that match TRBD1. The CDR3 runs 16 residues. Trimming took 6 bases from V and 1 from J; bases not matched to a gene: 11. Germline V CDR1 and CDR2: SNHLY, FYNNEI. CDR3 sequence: CASRHPLRQGNTEAFF. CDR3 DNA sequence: TGTGCCAGCAGGCACCCGCTTCGACAGGGGAACACTGAAGCTTTCTTT.

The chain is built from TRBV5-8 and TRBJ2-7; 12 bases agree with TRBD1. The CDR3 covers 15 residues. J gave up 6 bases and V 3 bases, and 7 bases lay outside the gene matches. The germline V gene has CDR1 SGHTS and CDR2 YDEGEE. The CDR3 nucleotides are TGTGCCAGCAGCTCTTCCGGGACAGGGGGCGGCGAGCAGTACTTC. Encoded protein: CASSSSGTGGGEQYF.

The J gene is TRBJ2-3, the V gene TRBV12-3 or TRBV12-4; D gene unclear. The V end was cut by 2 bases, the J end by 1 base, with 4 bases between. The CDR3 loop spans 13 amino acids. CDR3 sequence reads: CASSLQGTDTQYF. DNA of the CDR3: TGTGCCAGCAGTTTACAGGGCACAGATACGCAGTATTTT.

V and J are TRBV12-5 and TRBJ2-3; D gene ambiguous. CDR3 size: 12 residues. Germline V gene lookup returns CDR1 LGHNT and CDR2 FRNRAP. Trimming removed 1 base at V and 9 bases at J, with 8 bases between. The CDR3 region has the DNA TGTGCTAGTGGTTTGGACAGTCAGACGCAGTATTTT. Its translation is CASGLDSQTQYF.

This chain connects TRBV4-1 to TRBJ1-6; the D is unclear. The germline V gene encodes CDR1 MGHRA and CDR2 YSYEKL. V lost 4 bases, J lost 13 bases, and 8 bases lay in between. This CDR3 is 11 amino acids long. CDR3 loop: CASSLPGPLHF. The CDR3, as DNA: TGCGCCAGCAGCCTTCCCGGGCCCCTCCACTTT.

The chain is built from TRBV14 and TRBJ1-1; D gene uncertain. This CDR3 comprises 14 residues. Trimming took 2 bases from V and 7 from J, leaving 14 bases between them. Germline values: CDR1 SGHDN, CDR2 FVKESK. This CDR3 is CASSQLEILIEAFF. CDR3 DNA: TGTGCCAGCAGCCAATTGGAGATATTGATTGAAGCTTTCTTT.

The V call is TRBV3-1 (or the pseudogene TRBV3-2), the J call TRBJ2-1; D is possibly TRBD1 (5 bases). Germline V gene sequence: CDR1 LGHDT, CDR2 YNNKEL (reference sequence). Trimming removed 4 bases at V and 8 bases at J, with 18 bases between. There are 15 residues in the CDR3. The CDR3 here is CASSPGHVSVDEQFF. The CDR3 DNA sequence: TGTGCCAGCAGCCCAGGGCATGTTTCCGTCGATGAGCAGTTCTTC.

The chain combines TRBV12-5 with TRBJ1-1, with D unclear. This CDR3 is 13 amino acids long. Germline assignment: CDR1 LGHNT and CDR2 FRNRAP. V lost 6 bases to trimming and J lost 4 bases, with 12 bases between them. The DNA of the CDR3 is TGTGCTAGTGGCCCCGGTGCGGGCACTGAAGCTTTCTTT. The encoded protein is CASGPGAGTEAFF.

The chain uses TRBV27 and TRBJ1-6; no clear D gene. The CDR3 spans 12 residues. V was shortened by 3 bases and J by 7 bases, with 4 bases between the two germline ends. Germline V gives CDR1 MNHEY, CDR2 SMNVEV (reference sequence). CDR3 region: CASSFINSPLHF. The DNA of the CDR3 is TGTGCCAGCAGTTTTATAAATTCACCCCTCCACTTT.

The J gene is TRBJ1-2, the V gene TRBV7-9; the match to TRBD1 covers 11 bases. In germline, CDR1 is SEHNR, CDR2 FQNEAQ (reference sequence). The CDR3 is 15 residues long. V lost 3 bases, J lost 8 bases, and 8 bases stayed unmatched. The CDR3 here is CASSLGQGVSAGYTF. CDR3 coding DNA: TGTGCCAGCAGCTTGGGACAGGGGGTTTCGGCCGGCTACACCTTC. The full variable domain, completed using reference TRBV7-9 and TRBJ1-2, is DTGVSQNPRHKITKRGQNVTFRCDPISEHNRLYWYRQTLGQGPEFLTYFQNEAQLEKSRLLSDRFSAERPKGSFSTLEIQRTEQGDSAMYLCASSLGQGVSAGYTFGSGTRLTVV.

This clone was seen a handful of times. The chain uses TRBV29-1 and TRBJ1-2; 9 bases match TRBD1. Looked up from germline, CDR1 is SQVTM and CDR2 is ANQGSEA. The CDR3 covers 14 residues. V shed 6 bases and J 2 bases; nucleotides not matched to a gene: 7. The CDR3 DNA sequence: TGCAGCGTCCAAAGGACAGGGGCAAACTATGGCTACACCTTC. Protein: CSVQRTGANYGYTF.

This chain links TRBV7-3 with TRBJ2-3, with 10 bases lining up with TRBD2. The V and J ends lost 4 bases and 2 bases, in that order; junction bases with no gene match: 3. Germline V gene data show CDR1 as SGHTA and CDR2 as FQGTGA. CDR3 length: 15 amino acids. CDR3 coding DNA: TGTGCCAGCAGCTCTAGCGGGGGAACCACAGATACGCAGTATTTT. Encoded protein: CASSSSGGTTDTQYF.

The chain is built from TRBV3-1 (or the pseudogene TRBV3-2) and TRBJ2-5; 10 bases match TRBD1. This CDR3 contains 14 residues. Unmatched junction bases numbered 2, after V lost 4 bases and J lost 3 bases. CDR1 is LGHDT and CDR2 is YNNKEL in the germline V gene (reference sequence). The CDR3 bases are TGTGCCAGCAGCCGGGGGACAGGGGAAGAGACCCAGTACTTC. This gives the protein CASSRGTGEETQYF.

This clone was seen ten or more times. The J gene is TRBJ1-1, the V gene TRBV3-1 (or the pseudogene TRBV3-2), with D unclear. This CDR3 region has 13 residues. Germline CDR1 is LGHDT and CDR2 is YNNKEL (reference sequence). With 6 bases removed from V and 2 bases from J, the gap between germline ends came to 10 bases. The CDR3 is CASRPNSNTEAFF. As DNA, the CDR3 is TGTGCCAGCAGACCTAACAGCAACACTGAAGCTTTCTTT.

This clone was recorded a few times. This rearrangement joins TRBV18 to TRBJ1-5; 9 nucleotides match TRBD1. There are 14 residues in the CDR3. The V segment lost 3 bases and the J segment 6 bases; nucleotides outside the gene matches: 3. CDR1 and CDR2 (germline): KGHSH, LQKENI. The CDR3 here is CASSPGQGRQPQHF. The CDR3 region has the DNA TGTGCCAGCTCACCGGGACAGGGACGTCAGCCCCAGCATTTT.

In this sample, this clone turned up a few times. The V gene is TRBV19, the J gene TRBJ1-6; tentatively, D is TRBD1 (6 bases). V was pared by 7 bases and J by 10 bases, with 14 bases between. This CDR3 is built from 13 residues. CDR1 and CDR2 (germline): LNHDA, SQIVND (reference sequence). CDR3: CASTPRGLSPLHF. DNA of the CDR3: TGTGCCAGTACCCCCAGGGGATTATCACCCCTCCACTTT. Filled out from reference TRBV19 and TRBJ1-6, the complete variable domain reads DGGITQSPKYLFRKEGQNVTLSCEQNLNHDAMYWYRQDPGQGLRLIYYSQIVNDFQKGDIAEGYSVSREKKESFPLTVTSAQKNPTAFYLCASTPRGLSPLHFGNGTRLTVT.

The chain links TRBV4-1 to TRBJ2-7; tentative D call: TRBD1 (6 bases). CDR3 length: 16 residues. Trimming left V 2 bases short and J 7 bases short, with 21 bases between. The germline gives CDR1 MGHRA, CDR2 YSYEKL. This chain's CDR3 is CASSQNGPRGPPEQYF. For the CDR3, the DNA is TGCGCCAGCAGCCAAAACGGGCCCAGGGGCCCCCCGGAGCAGTACTTC.

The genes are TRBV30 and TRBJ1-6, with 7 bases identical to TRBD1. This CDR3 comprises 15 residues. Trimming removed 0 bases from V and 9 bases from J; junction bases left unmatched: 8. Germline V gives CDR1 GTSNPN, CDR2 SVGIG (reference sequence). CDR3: CAWSVDGTAASPLHF. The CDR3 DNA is TGTGCCTGGAGTGTAGACGGGACAGCGGCTTCACCCCTCCACTTT.